A single sample is the source of the 29 T cell receptor beta chains below, sequenced in a study of blood T cell repertoires in COVID-19. Sequenced by immunoSEQ multiplex PCR; TCRdb stores in-frame clones only, minus some. The table records 150,000 or so clones, 65% to 90% of them present only once. What was sequenced was peripheral blood. These receptors were collected from a woman aged 60-70 years with COVID-19, enrolled during active disease.

V gene TRBV6-5 combines with J gene TRBJ2-5; 11 positions match TRBD2. With 4 bases clipped from V and 3 bases from J, the junction kept 1 base outside the gene matches. Germline V gives CDR1 MNHEY, CDR2 SVGAGI. The CDR3 extends over 14 amino acids. Here the CDR3 reads CASSLGLAEETQYF. The CDR3 region has the DNA TGTGCCAGCAGTTTGGGACTAGCGGAAGAGACCCAGTACTTC.

The CDR3 nucleotides read TGTGCCAGCAGACCAGCGGGAGGTAACTACGAGCAGTACTTC. Its translation is CASRPAGGNYEQYF. V usage is TRBV18 and J usage is TRBJ2-7, with 9 bases fitting TRBD2. The CDR3 consists of 14 residues. CDR1 KGHSH and CDR2 LQKENI come from the germline V gene. Trimming removed 8 bases from V and 3 bases from J; junction bases left unmatched: 8.

The table lists this clone with a few counts. The chain is built from TRBV18 and TRBJ1-6; 8 positions match TRBD1. Germline lookup yields CDR1 KGHSH and CDR2 LQKENI. This CDR3 contains 15 residues. V was clipped by 5 bases and J by 8 bases; unmatched bases: 8. Written as DNA, the CDR3 is TGTGCCAGCTCAGGGTCGGGGACAGGAGATTCACCCCTCCACTTT. It yields the protein CASSGSGTGDSPLHF.

The chain carries TRBV7-8 and TRBJ2-1, with D perhaps matching TRBD1 (5 bases). Germline values: CDR1 SGHVS, CDR2 FQNEAQ. This CDR3 spans 14 amino acids. The germline V and J ends were trimmed by 7 bases and 4 bases, with 14 bases remaining between them. The CDR3 here is CASKPIRVYNEQFF. CDR3 sequence (DNA): TGTGCCAGCAAACCTATCAGGGTTTACAATGAGCAGTTCTTC.

This rearrangement joins TRBV4-2 to TRBJ2-1; 9 bases line up with TRBD2. Germline CDR1 reads LGHNA; CDR2 reads YNFKEQ. This CDR3 comprises 15 residues. V dropped 1 base and J dropped 3; count of bases not matched to a gene: 1. The CDR3 spells CASSQGSGGYNEQFF. The CDR3 coding sequence is TGTGCCAGCAGCCAAGGTAGCGGGGGCTACAATGAGCAGTTCTTC.

The chain is built from TRBV5-5 and TRBJ1-1; the D is unclear. V lost 0 bases and J 4 bases, leaving 10 bases between the germline ends. In germline, CDR1 is SGHKS, CDR2 YYEKEE (reference sequence). The CDR3 loop spans 14 amino acids. The CDR3 nucleotides are TGTGCCAGCAGCTTGGCCCCGAGTGGCACTGAAGCTTTCTTT. As protein: CASSLAPSGTEAFF. The full variable domain, rest sourced from reference TRBV5-5 and TRBJ1-1, is DAGVTQSPTHLIKTRGQQVTLRCSPISGHKSVSWYQQVLGQGPQFIFQYYEKEERGRGNFPDRFSARQFPNYSSELNVNALLLGDSALYLCASSLAPSGTEAFFGQGTRLTVV.

The J gene is TRBJ1-2, the V gene TRBV10-3; 8 bases are a match to TRBD1. V was clipped by 6 bases and J by 4 bases; unmatched bases: 7. Germline V gene data show CDR1 as ENHRY and CDR2 as SYGVKD. The CDR3 loop spans 14 amino acids. The CDR3 coding sequence is TGTGCCATCAGCGGACAGGGACCCATCTATGGCTACACCTTC. Translated: CAISGQGPIYGYTF.

The J gene is TRBJ1-1, the V gene TRBV7-9; the match to TRBD1 covers 8 bases. The CDR3 loop spans 16 amino acids. Per germline, CDR1 SEHNR and CDR2 FQNEAQ (reference sequence). The V gene end was trimmed by 4 bases and the J gene end by 0 bases; junction bases not matched to a gene: 7. Written as DNA, the CDR3 is TGTGCCAGCAGCTCCTTAGGGGGACAGGTGAACACTGAAGCTTTCTTT. Encoded protein: CASSSLGGQVNTEAFF.

The chain links TRBV2 to TRBJ2-2, with 11 bases that match TRBD2. Germline V gives CDR1 SNHLY, CDR2 FYNNEI. Trimming removed 4 bases from V and 0 bases from J; junction bases left unmatched: 1. CDR3 length: 16 residues. This CDR3 reads CASSGLAGPNTGELFF. The CDR3 DNA sequence: TGTGCCAGCAGTGGACTAGCGGGACCGAACACCGGGGAGCTGTTTTTT.

The chain is built from TRBV5-1 and TRBJ2-7; 8 nucleotides match TRBD1. The length of the CDR3 is 18 residues. The V gene end was trimmed by 5 bases and the J gene end by 0 bases; junction bases not matched to a gene: 16. The germline gives CDR1 SGHRS, CDR2 YFSETQ. The CDR3 spells CASSHNPGQVSFSYEQYF. The DNA of the CDR3 is TGCGCCAGCAGTCATAACCCGGGACAGGTTTCCTTCTCCTACGAGCAGTACTTC. Full variable domain (outside the CDR3, taken from reference TRBV5-1 and TRBJ2-7): KAGVTQTPRYLIKTRGQQVTLSCSPISGHRSVSWYQQTPGQGLQFLFEYFSETQRNKGNFPGRFSGRQFSNSRSEMNVSTLELGDSALYLCASSHNPGQVSFSYEQYFGPGTRLTVT.

This clone has only a few counts. This chain joins TRBV25-1 and TRBJ1-3, with no clear D. The CDR3 is made up of 13 amino acids. Trimming shortened V by 2 bases and J by 4 bases, and 6 bases separated the two germline ends. Germline values: CDR1 MGHDK, CDR2 SYGVNS. CDR3 bases: TGTGCCAGCAGTGAACCGGGAGGAAACACCATATATTTT. Protein: CASSEPGGNTIYF.

This sequence joins TRBV30 and TRBJ2-2, with 8 bases identical to TRBD2. CDR1 is GTSNPN, CDR2 SVGIG, per germline (reference sequence). V trimming: 2 bases; J trimming: 10 bases; junction bases outside the gene matches: 9. The CDR3 is 14 amino acids. CDR3 protein: CAWSRGGPGVELFF. The DNA for the CDR3 is TGTGCCTGGAGTCGCGGGGGGCCCGGGGTGGAGCTGTTTTTT.

The rearrangement joins TRBV12-3 or TRBV12-4 to TRBJ1-2, with D possibly TRBD1 on 6 matching bases. V lost 5 bases and J 5 bases, leaving 9 bases between the germline ends. The CDR3 has 12 amino acids. In nucleotides, the CDR3 is TGTGCCAGCAGTATAGGACAGTATGGCTACACCTTC. Encoded protein: CASSIGQYGYTF.

This clone was counted at least ten times. This chain connects TRBV2 to TRBJ2-6, with TRBD1 as a possible D gene (6 bases). Trimming stripped 10 bases from V and 4 bases from J, with 17 bases between. CDR3 length: 15 residues. Germline V gene lookup returns CDR1 SNHLY and CDR2 FYNNEI. CDR3 in amino acids: CAIQGGVRGANVLTF. The DNA of the CDR3 is TGTGCCATACAGGGTGGAGTGAGAGGGGCCAACGTCCTGACTTTC.

The chain links TRBV29-1 to TRBJ1-2; a weak D match, TRBD1 (6 bases). V lost 1 base to trimming and J lost 3 bases, with 12 bases between them. Germline assignment: CDR1 SQVTM and CDR2 ANQGSEA. The length of the CDR3 is 14 residues. The CDR3: CSVEARDNHYGYTF. CDR3 sequence (DNA): TGCAGCGTTGAAGCACGGGACAACCACTATGGCTACACCTTC.

The J gene is TRBJ1-2, the V gene TRBV27; D uncertain. V was cut by 6 bases and J by 2 bases, with 10 bases left in between. The CDR3 spans 13 residues. CDR1 and CDR2 from the germline V gene are MNHEY and SMNVEV (reference sequence). The CDR3 nucleotides read TGTGCCAGCAGGGAGGGTCAAAACTATGGCTACACCTTC. It specifies CASREGQNYGYTF.

This chain links TRBV11-1 with TRBJ2-3; TRBD1 matches at 7 bases. Germline CDR1 reads SGHAT; CDR2 reads FQDESV (reference sequence). This CDR3 is 16 amino acids long. V shed 5 bases, J shed 3 bases, and the junction held 11 bases outside the gene matches. The chain's CDR3 is CASSERGRLATDTQYF. DNA for the CDR3: TGTGCCAGCAGCGAAAGGGGGCGCCTGGCGACAGATACGCAGTATTTT.

V and J are TRBV19 and TRBJ2-1; the match to TRBD2 covers 8 bases. Trimming removed 6 bases from V and 4 bases from J; junction bases left unmatched: 8. CDR3 size: 15 residues. Germline V gene sequence: CDR1 LNHDA, CDR2 SQIVND (reference sequence). CDR3 sequence (DNA): TGTGCCAGTAGAATCACTAGCGGCCCATACAATGAGCAGTTCTTC. Protein: CASRITSGPYNEQFF.

The chain couples TRBV19 to TRBJ2-2; D possibly corresponds to TRBD2 (5 bases). V was cut by 1 base and J by 4 bases, with 13 bases left in between. This CDR3 contains 16 residues. Germline assignment: CDR1 LNHDA and CDR2 SQIVND (reference sequence). The CDR3 DNA sequence: TGTGCCAGTAGTATAGGGGCGGGTTTGGTCACCGGGGAGCTGTTTTTT. Translating gives CASSIGAGLVTGELFF.

About this clone itself: Other DNA sequences in the same sample also yield this CDR3. CDR3 in DNA: TGTGCCAGCAGACCGGGGGGACAGCCCCAGCATTTT. Amino acid sequence: CASRPGGQPQHF. The chain is built from TRBV6-5 and TRBJ1-5; a weak D match, TRBD1 (5 bases). The CDR3 has 12 residues. Trimming shortened V by 6 bases and J by 7 bases, and 10 bases separated the two germline ends. Germline V gene lookup returns CDR1 MNHEY and CDR2 SVGAGI.

The gene calls are TRBV2 and TRBJ1-6, with a weak D call TRBD1 (5 bases). CDR1 is SNHLY, CDR2 FYNNEI, per germline. With 6 bases removed from V and 7 bases from J, the gap between germline ends came to 16 bases. This CDR3 spans 15 amino acids. In DNA, the CDR3 is TGTGCCAGCAGCTTTGACAGTTTGCGGAATTCACCCCTCCACTTT. Its translation is CASSFDSLRNSPLHF.

V and J are TRBV14 and TRBJ1-1, with D uncertain. Germline-derived CDR1 and CDR2 are SGHDN and FVKESK. This CDR3 is 14 amino acids long. Trimming took 4 bases from V and 0 from J, leaving 9 bases between them. The CDR3 DNA follows: TGTGCCAGCAGCCCCTGGGCCCTGAACACTGAAGCTTTCTTT. This encodes CASSPWALNTEAFF.

This clone appeared a single time. This chain connects TRBV11-3 to TRBJ1-1; TRBD1 is a possible D gene (6 bases). The V end was cut by 5 bases, the J end by 5 bases, with 12 bases between. Germline CDR1 SGHNT, CDR2 YENEEA. This CDR3 spans 13 amino acids. CDR3 sequence (DNA): TGTGCCAGCAGCGTACAGGGTGGGACTGAAGCTTTCTTT. Protein sequence: CASSVQGGTEAFF.

The chain couples TRBV3-1 (or the pseudogene TRBV3-2) to TRBJ1-1, with 7 bases identical to TRBD1. The CDR3 has 15 residues. Unmatched junction bases numbered 5, after V lost 4 bases and J lost 0 bases. Germline CDR1 reads LGHDT; CDR2 reads YNNKEL (reference sequence). CDR3 in amino acids: CASSRPGQLNTEAFF. The CDR3 DNA reads TGTGCCAGCAGCCGACCGGGACAGCTGAACACTGAAGCTTTCTTT.

The rearrangement uses TRBV29-1 and TRBJ1-1, with 9 nucleotides matching TRBD1. The CDR3 totals 14 residues. The V segment lost 5 bases and the J segment 1 base; nucleotides outside the gene matches: 5. CDR1 and CDR2 (germline): SQVTM, ANQGSEA. CDR3 sequence reads: CSVLQGAQNTEAFF. The DNA of the CDR3 is TGCAGCGTTCTACAGGGGGCTCAGAACACTGAAGCTTTCTTT.

The rearrangement joins TRBV11-3 to TRBJ1-6, with a tentative D call TRBD1 (5 bases). Germline V lookup: CDR1 SGHNT, CDR2 YENEEA. Trimming pared 0 bases from V and 10 bases from J, leaving 7 bases between. The CDR3 runs to 13 residues. The CDR3 is CASSLDRGSPLHF. As DNA, the CDR3 is TGTGCCAGCAGCTTAGATCGGGGGTCACCCCTCCACTTT.

V and J are TRBV9 and TRBJ2-1, with TRBD1 identical over 10 bases. CDR1 is SGDLS and CDR2 is YYNGEE in the germline V gene. The V and J ends lost 0 bases and 4 bases, in that order; junction bases with no gene match: 7. The CDR3 is made up of 17 amino acids. The CDR3 DNA follows: TGTGCCAGCAGCGTAGACCTCGGGACAGGGGCTTACAATGAGCAGTTCTTC. Amino acid sequence: CASSVDLGTGAYNEQFF.

The V call is TRBV19, the J call TRBJ1-1; D gene unclear. With 10 bases removed from V and 6 bases from J, the gap between germline ends came to 15 bases. Germline loops: CDR1 LNHDA, CDR2 SQIVND (reference sequence). CDR3 length: 12 residues. The CDR3 DNA reads TGTGCCACTGGTCCCGAGGGCCCTGAAGCTTTCTTT. This translates into CATGPEGPEAFF.

The chain links TRBV28 to TRBJ2-7; the D gene is possibly TRBD2 (7 bases). Germline V CDR1 and CDR2: MDHEN, SYDVKM. The CDR3 totals 16 residues. Trimming pared 5 bases from V and 4 bases from J, leaving 21 bases between. The CDR3 sequence: CASSPQVAGAKYEQYV. The CDR3 DNA is TGTGCCAGCAGTCCTCAGGTGGCGGGGGCTAAGTACGAGCAGTACGTC.